The next 21 T cell receptor beta chains were all read from a single sample in a study of Ad26.COV2.S vaccination and SARS-CoV-2 variants. Produced via immunoSEQ multiplex PCR; TCRdb's table is partial and in-frame only. The table has 380,000 or so clones, about four fifths seen once; the top ten hold almost 7.5%. Described treatment: about 20 received Ad26.COV2.S at low or high dose, single or two shots; several received placebo; per-sample allocation not given. Day 63 after the first injection of vaccine or placebo was the sampling time. Sequences were derived from peripheral blood, sampled in a trial of Ad26.COV2.S vaccine versus placebo. Receptors originate from a person between 18 and 60 years old who received the Ad26.COV2.S COVID-19 vaccine or a placebo.

The rearrangement links TRBV6-5 to TRBJ1-2, with 9 bases that match TRBD1. The CDR3 runs to 14 residues. Trimming at V came to 4 bases and at J to 6 bases, leaving 6 bases not matched to a gene. The germline V gene has CDR1 MNHEY and CDR2 SVGAGI. The CDR3 region has the DNA TGTGCCAGCAGTTTGGGACAGGGACTCGATGGCTACACCTTC. Translation gives CASSLGQGLDGYTF.

The chain links TRBV9 to TRBJ2-1; D is possibly TRBD1 or TRBD2 (5 bases each). The CDR3 runs to 15 residues. Germline-derived CDR1 and CDR2 are SGDLS and YYNGEE. The V and J ends lost 3 bases and 1 base respectively, with 11 bases between them. The CDR3 coding sequence is TGTGCCAGCAGCGGAGACGGGGCATCCTACAATGAGCAGTTCTTC. Protein: CASSGDGASYNEQFF.

The rearrangement joins TRBV4-1 to TRBJ1-4; D unresolved. This CDR3 has 15 amino acids. Looked up from germline, CDR1 is MGHRA and CDR2 is YSYEKL. V lost 4 bases and J 8 bases, leaving 17 bases between the germline ends. The CDR3 coding sequence is TGCGCCAGCAGCCGAGTTCCCCGAACTGGGGAAAAACTGTTTTTT. This codes for CASSRVPRTGEKLFF.

V and J are TRBV3-1 (or the pseudogene TRBV3-2) and TRBJ2-2; D might be TRBD2 (7 bases). This CDR3 has 15 residues. Germline CDR1 and CDR2: LGHDT and YNNKEL (reference sequence). V was clipped by 1 base and J by 9 bases, with 15 bases between them. The CDR3, as DNA: TGTGCCAGCAGCCAAGCAACTGGGGGGGGCCGGGAGCTGTTTTTT. Translating it yields CASSQATGGGRELFF.

V and J are TRBV13 and TRBJ2-1, with D perhaps being TRBD1 or TRBD2 (5 bases each). CDR3 length equals 11 residues. The germline gives CDR1 PRHDT, CDR2 FYEKMQ (reference sequence). V lost 4 bases to trimming and J lost 10 bases, with 8 bases between them. CDR3 coding DNA: TGTGCCAGCAGCTCGGGACCCGAGCAGTTCTTC. Translating it yields CASSSGPEQFF.

This clone showed up just a few times. The genes are TRBV11-1 and TRBJ1-1, with D perhaps matching TRBD1 (6 bases). The CDR3 extends over 13 amino acids. With 2 bases removed from V and 10 bases from J, the gap between germline ends came to 14 bases. The germline V gene encodes CDR1 SGHAT and CDR2 FQDESV (reference sequence). The CDR3 loop is CASSLREQGRAFF. Here the CDR3 DNA reads TGTGCCAGCAGCTTAAGAGAGCAGGGGCGAGCTTTCTTT.

V usage is TRBV5-1 and J usage is TRBJ2-7, with unresolved D. The CDR3 spans 12 residues. In germline, CDR1 is SGHRS, CDR2 YFSETQ. The ends were cut back, 4 bases at V and 3 bases at J, with 8 bases in the middle. The CDR3 region is CASSGDIYEQYF. In nucleotides, the CDR3 is TGCGCCAGCAGCGGTGACATCTACGAGCAGTACTTC.

The gene calls are TRBV12-5 and TRBJ1-5; no reliable D call. Germline V gives CDR1 LGHNT, CDR2 FRNRAP. CDR3 length: 14 amino acids. The V end lost 4 bases, the J end lost 11 bases, and 18 bases lay between the germline ends. In nucleotides, the CDR3 is TGTGCTAGTGGTTCCCCCATCCACGCGCGGTCCCAGCATTTT. Translation: CASGSPIHARSQHF.

This chain joins TRBV19 and TRBJ1-1, with a tentative D call TRBD1 (5 bases). V was trimmed by 0 bases and J by 6 bases, leaving 14 bases between them. The germline gives CDR1 LNHDA, CDR2 SQIVND (reference sequence). The length of the CDR3 is 15 residues. CDR3 amino acids: CASSIDGALGAEAFF. The CDR3 DNA reads as TGTGCCAGTAGTATAGATGGGGCGTTAGGGGCTGAAGCTTTCTTT.

This sequence joins TRBV2 and TRBJ2-2; 7 nucleotides align to TRBD2. The CDR3 has 15 amino acids. Germline trimming cut 8 bases from V and 5 bases from J; bases unmatched to any gene: 11. Germline CDR1 reads SNHLY; CDR2 reads FYNNEI. The CDR3: CASGRRELSTGELFF. In DNA form, the CDR3 reads TGTGCCAGCGGTCGGCGGGAGTTATCTACCGGGGAGCTGTTTTTT.

The J gene is TRBJ1-2, the V gene TRBV10-1, with TRBD1 matching 7 bases. V shed 0 bases and J 7 bases; nucleotides not matched to a gene: 2. Germline V gene sequence: CDR1 WNHNN, CDR2 SYGVQD (reference sequence). The CDR3 contains 13 residues. The CDR3 DNA sequence: TGCGCCAGCAGTGAGTCGGCAGGGGGTGGCTACACCTTC. Translated, it gives CASSESAGGGYTF.

The table lists this clone with a few counts. The chain has TRBV6-1 and TRBJ2-5, with D possibly matching TRBD2 (6 bases). This CDR3 contains 16 residues. Between the trimmed V and J ends, which lost 3 bases and 2 bases, there was a span of 16 bases. Germline V gene sequence: CDR1 MNHNS, CDR2 SASEGT. Here the CDR3 reads CASSDRRVRDQETQYF. In DNA form, the CDR3 reads TGTGCCAGCAGTGACCGGAGGGTAAGGGATCAAGAGACCCAGTACTTC.

The V and J genes are TRBV12-3 or TRBV12-4 and TRBJ1-1; possible D gene TRBD1, 6 bases. This CDR3 region has 13 residues. V lost 6 bases to trimming and J lost 1 base, with 9 bases between them. CDR3 in amino acids: CASSTQGNTEAFF. For the CDR3, the DNA is TGTGCCAGCAGCACACAGGGGAACACTGAAGCTTTCTTT.

The table lists this clone with a few counts. The DNA of the CDR3 is TGTGCCAGTATCGGGGGGGCTTGGGTTCAGCCCCAGCATTTT. As protein: CASIGGAWVQPQHF. This chain links TRBV19 with TRBJ1-5; weak D call: TRBD1 (6 bases). Trimming left V 7 bases short and J 6 bases short, with 16 bases between. Germline V gene data show CDR1 as LNHDA and CDR2 as SQIVND (reference sequence). This CDR3 comprises 14 residues.

The gene calls are TRBV9 and TRBJ2-3; 9 bases agree with TRBD1. CDR1 and CDR2 from the germline V gene are SGDLS and YYNGEE. Unmatched junction bases numbered 4, after V lost 0 bases and J lost 5 bases. The CDR3 is 15 amino acids. Here the CDR3 DNA reads TGTGCCAGCAGCGTAGAGGGACAGGGAAGAGATACGCAGTATTTT. This sequence encodes CASSVEGQGRDTQYF.

The chain carries TRBV13 and TRBJ2-6, with TRBD1 as a possible D gene (5 bases). The length of the CDR3 is 18 residues. CDR1 and CDR2 (germline): PRHDT, FYEKMQ (reference sequence). V lost 0 bases, J lost 0 bases, and 12 bases lay in between. Here the CDR3 DNA reads TGTGCCAGCAGCTTAGGTCGGACATTTATCTCTGGGGCCAACGTCCTGACTTTC. It yields the protein CASSLGRTFISGANVLTF.

The rearrangement joins TRBV2 to TRBJ1-1; D gene uncertain. Germline V gives CDR1 SNHLY, CDR2 FYNNEI. V dropped 4 bases and J dropped 6 bases, with 9 bases sitting between them. The CDR3 contains 12 residues. The CDR3 DNA follows: TGTGCCAGCAGTGCCGACACCCCTGAAGCTTTCTTT. It specifies CASSADTPEAFF.

The chain joins TRBV5-1 to TRBJ2-2; TRBD2 aligns across 7 bases. With V trimmed by 2 bases and J by 6 bases, 7 bases remained unmatched. CDR1 is SGHRS, CDR2 YFSETQ, per germline. The CDR3 contains 15 residues. This CDR3 reads CASSLNAGVAGELFF. The CDR3 region has the DNA TGCGCCAGCAGCTTAAATGCGGGAGTCGCCGGGGAGCTGTTTTTT.

The rearrangement uses TRBV3-1 (or the pseudogene TRBV3-2) and TRBJ2-2; tentatively, D is TRBD1 or TRBD2 (5 bases each). Trimming took off 6 bases at V and 4 bases at J, with 9 bases between the two ends. Germline V CDR1 and CDR2: LGHDT, YNNKEL (reference sequence). There are 13 residues in the CDR3. The CDR3 spells CASSRGGTGELFF. The CDR3, as DNA: TGTGCCAGCAGTCGTGGGGGCACCGGGGAGCTGTTTTTT.

This chain links TRBV4-1 with TRBJ2-2, with 10 bases matching TRBD2. The V and J ends lost 1 base and 6 bases, in that order; junction bases with no gene match: 8. The length of the CDR3 is 17 residues. Germline CDR1 reads MGHRA; CDR2 reads YSYEKL. Here the CDR3 DNA reads TGCGCCAGCAGCCAAGGGCTAGCGGGGGTTGGTGCCGGGGAGCTGTTTTTT. Amino acids: CASSQGLAGVGAGELFF.

The chain joins TRBV11-1 to TRBJ2-1, with D uncertain. Germline V lookup: CDR1 SGHAT, CDR2 FQDESV (reference sequence). The germline V and J ends were trimmed by 3 bases and 8 bases, with 5 bases remaining between them. CDR3 length equals 11 residues. The CDR3 here is CASSLSYEQFF. The DNA for the CDR3 is TGTGCCAGCAGCTTGAGCTATGAGCAGTTCTTC.